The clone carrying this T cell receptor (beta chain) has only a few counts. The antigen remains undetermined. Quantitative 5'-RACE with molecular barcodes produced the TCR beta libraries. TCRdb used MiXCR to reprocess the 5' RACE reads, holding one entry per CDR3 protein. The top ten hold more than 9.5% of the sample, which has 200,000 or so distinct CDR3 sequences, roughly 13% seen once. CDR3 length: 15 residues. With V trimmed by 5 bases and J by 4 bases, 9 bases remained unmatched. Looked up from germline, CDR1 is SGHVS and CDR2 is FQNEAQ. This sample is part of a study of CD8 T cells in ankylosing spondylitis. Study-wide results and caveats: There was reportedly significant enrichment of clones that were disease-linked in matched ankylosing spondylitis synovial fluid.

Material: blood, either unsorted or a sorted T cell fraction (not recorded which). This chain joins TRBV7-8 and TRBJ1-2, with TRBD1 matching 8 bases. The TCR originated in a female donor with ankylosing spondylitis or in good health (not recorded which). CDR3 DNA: TGTGCCAGCAGCCCCGGGACAGGAATCCTCTATGGCTACACCTTC. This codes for CASSPGTGILYGYTF.